The 24 T cell receptor beta chains listed next were all sequenced from one sample in a study of beta chain features in type 1 diabetes. Expressed TCRB transcripts were sequenced because the isolated RNA had all been reverse transcribed beforehand. Data came from immunoSEQ multiplex PCR; TCRdb stores just in-frame clones and leaves some out. This table holds hundreds of thousands of clones, 30% found once. Material for sequencing was naive CD4+ T cells from blood. The receptors derive from a man between 18 and 29 years old in good health.

This clone has more than one count but fewer than ten. The rearrangement links TRBV7-9 to TRBJ2-6, with TRBD1 matching 8 bases. V shed 6 bases and J 0 bases; nucleotides not matched to a gene: 10. The germline V gene encodes CDR1 SEHNR and CDR2 FQNEAQ (reference sequence). This CDR3 is built from 18 residues. The CDR3 is CASRSSGGLNSGANVLTF. The CDR3 nucleotides are TGTGCCAGCAGATCCTCAGGGGGCTTAAACTCTGGGGCCAACGTCCTGACTTTC.

This clone turned up a few times. The rearrangement links TRBV6-6 to TRBJ2-7, with D hard to call. With 0 bases removed from V and 7 bases from J, the gap between germline ends came to 4 bases. Germline V gene sequence: CDR1 MNHNY, CDR2 SVGAGI (reference sequence). The CDR3 extends over 11 amino acids. DNA of the CDR3: TGTGCCAGCAGTTACTCCCGAGAGCAGTACTTC. It codes for CASSYSREQYF.

The rearrangement links TRBV29-1 to TRBJ2-1; 15 nucleotides match TRBD2. The V segment lost 4 bases and the J segment 0 bases; nucleotides outside the gene matches: 4. Germline CDR1 SQVTM, CDR2 ANQGSEA. The CDR3 extends over 17 amino acids. Here the CDR3 reads CSVAGLAGGLSYNEQFF. The CDR3 nucleotides are TGCAGCGTTGCCGGACTAGCGGGAGGGCTCTCCTACAATGAGCAGTTCTTC.

The chain is built from TRBV5-1 and TRBJ2-5, with 9 positions matching TRBD1. The CDR3 extends over 16 amino acids. The ends lost 4 bases at V and 4 bases at J; junction bases unmatched: 11. Germline CDR1 SGHRS, CDR2 YFSETQ. The CDR3 loop reads CASSQRTGAGGETQYF. The DNA of the CDR3 is TGCGCCAGCAGCCAAAGGACAGGGGCCGGGGGAGAGACCCAGTACTTC.

V gene TRBV27 combines with J gene TRBJ1-5; 9 nucleotides align to TRBD1. J lost 1 base, V lost 2 bases, and 3 bases had no gene match. Germline CDR1 reads MNHEY; CDR2 reads SMNVEV (reference sequence). The CDR3 extends over 16 amino acids. This CDR3 reads CASSLTGGLSNQPQHF. The CDR3 DNA sequence: TGTGCCAGCAGTTTAACAGGGGGCTTGAGCAATCAGCCCCAGCATTTT.

The V call is TRBV6-5, the J call TRBJ2-3; 9 bases match TRBD2. The CDR3 spans 15 residues. Germline trimming cut 6 bases from V and 4 bases from J; bases unmatched to any gene: 8. Per the germline V gene, CDR1 is MNHEY and CDR2 is SVGAGI. DNA for the CDR3: TGTGCCAGCAGCTTGAGCGGGAGGTGGGCAGATACGCAGTATTTT. This sequence encodes CASSLSGRWADTQYF.

This clone was detected a few times. This sequence joins TRBV4-2 and TRBJ2-2, with TRBD2 identical over 9 bases. From germline, CDR1 is LGHNA and CDR2 YNFKEQ. The junction had 6 bases not matched to a gene; V was cut back by 1 base and J by 6 bases. This CDR3 has 16 amino acids. The CDR3: CASSQAIAGVPGELFF. CDR3 bases: TGTGCCAGCAGCCAAGCCATAGCGGGAGTTCCCGGGGAGCTGTTTTTT.

This clone has more than one count but fewer than ten. This chain uses TRBV18 with TRBJ1-1; no firm D call. In germline, CDR1 is KGHSH, CDR2 LQKENI. V lost 2 bases to trimming and J lost 5 bases, with 15 bases between them. The CDR3 totals 15 residues. In DNA, the CDR3 is TGTGCCAGCTCACCAGCCTGGTGGGGAGAGACTGAAGCTTTCTTT. It codes for CASSPAWWGETEAFF.

V is TRBV28 and J is TRBJ2-7, with 12 positions matching TRBD1. The length of the CDR3 is 18 residues. The germline V gene encodes CDR1 MDHEN and CDR2 SYDVKM. V shed 7 bases and J 3 bases; nucleotides not matched to a gene: 16. This CDR3 reads CASNPAGTGGPYSYEQYF. In nucleotides, the CDR3 is TGTGCCAGCAACCCCGCCGGGACAGGGGGCCCTTACAGCTACGAGCAGTACTTC.

This clone was counted only a few times. The CDR3 DNA sequence: TGCAGCGTTGATTCGTCCGGTACAGATACGCAGTATTTT. Protein: CSVDSSGTDTQYF. The J gene is TRBJ2-3, the V gene TRBV29-1; D ambiguous. The CDR3 has 13 amino acids. CDR1 and CDR2 (germline): SQVTM, ANQGSEA. Trimming took off 3 bases at V and 3 bases at J, with 10 bases between the two ends.

The chain couples TRBV5-6 to TRBJ1-1; D is perhaps TRBD1 (6 bases). This CDR3 region has 13 residues. V lost 1 base, J lost 4 bases, and 8 bases lay in between. Germline CDR1 is SGHDT and CDR2 is YYEEEE. Here the CDR3 DNA reads TGTGCCAGCAGCTTGACAGGGCTCACTGAAGCTTTCTTT. It is translated as CASSLTGLTEAFF.

This chain connects TRBV27 to TRBJ1-1; D remains ambiguous. Germline loops: CDR1 MNHEY, CDR2 SMNVEV (reference sequence). This CDR3 has 14 amino acids. Trimming stripped 8 bases from V and 0 bases from J, with 13 bases between. For the CDR3, the DNA is TGTGCCAGCTCCTGGACTGATCTGAACACTGAAGCTTTCTTT. Its protein is CASSWTDLNTEAFF.

This rearrangement joins TRBV7-2 to TRBJ2-5; TRBD1 or TRBD2 may be the D gene (5 bases each). The CDR3 is 15 amino acids. CDR1 is SGHTA, CDR2 FQGNSA, per germline. Trimming left V 1 base short and J 0 bases short, with 9 bases between. CDR3: CASSLVGGYQETQYF. DNA of the CDR3: TGTGCCAGCAGCTTAGTTGGGGGTTACCAAGAGACCCAGTACTTC. Variable domain in full (rest from reference TRBV7-2 and TRBJ2-5): GAGVSQSPSNKVTEKGKDVELRCDPISGHTALYWYRQSLGQGLEFLIYFQGNSAPDKSGLPSDRFSAERTGGSVSTLTIQRTQQEDSAVYLCASSLVGGYQETQYFGPGTRLLVL.

This rearrangement joins TRBV9 to TRBJ2-3, with a possible D match to TRBD1 (6 bases). Germline lookup yields CDR1 SGDLS and CDR2 YYNGEE. The germline V and J ends were trimmed by 2 bases and 5 bases, with 21 bases remaining between them. The CDR3 runs 17 residues. The CDR3 nucleotides read TGTGCCAGCAGCGTGCTGCCGGGACATAGAACTTTAGATACGCAGTATTTT. This gives the protein CASSVLPGHRTLDTQYF.

V gene TRBV6-6 combines with J gene TRBJ2-5; maybe TRBD1 (5 bases). Germline loops: CDR1 MNHNY, CDR2 SVGAGI (reference sequence). Trimming left V 7 bases short and J 4 bases short, with 10 bases between. The CDR3 covers 12 residues. The DNA of the CDR3 is TGTGCCAGCAAAGGGGTTCGAGAGACCCAGTACTTC. Encoded protein: CASKGVRETQYF.

V gene TRBV7-3 combines with J gene TRBJ2-3; 8 positions agree with TRBD2. This CDR3 spans 13 amino acids. V trimming: 5 bases; J trimming: 8 bases; junction bases outside the gene matches: 6. Looked up from germline, CDR1 is SGHTA and CDR2 is FQGTGA. The CDR3 DNA follows: TGTGCCAGCAGCCCCCCCGGACTAGCTACGCAGTATTTT. Its translation: CASSPPGLATQYF.

Written as DNA, the CDR3 is TGTGCCTGGAGTGGAATTGCAGGGGACCAAGAGACCCAGTACTTC. Translation gives CAWSGIAGDQETQYF. The chain employs TRBV30 and TRBJ2-5; TRBD1 might be the D (6 bases). CDR3 length: 15 amino acids. Germline values: CDR1 GTSNPN, CDR2 SVGIG (reference sequence). V was pared by 1 base and J by 0 bases, with 12 bases between.

As for this clone: The sample contains more than one DNA sequence encoding this CDR3. V is TRBV7-2 and J is TRBJ2-7; 8 nucleotides agree with TRBD1. The V segment lost 4 bases and the J segment 2 bases; nucleotides outside the gene matches: 4. Germline values: CDR1 SGHTA, CDR2 FQGNSA. The CDR3 length is 14 residues. The CDR3: CASSSDRGTYEQYF. The CDR3 coding sequence is TGTGCCAGCAGCTCCGACAGGGGAACCTACGAGCAGTACTTC.

The CDR3 DNA sequence: TGTGCCAGTAGTCCCCCCGGGACAGGGAGCACAGATACGCAGTATTTT. This encodes CASSPPGTGSTDTQYF. The gene calls are TRBV19 and TRBJ2-3, with 9 bases fitting TRBD1. Germline lookup yields CDR1 LNHDA and CDR2 SQIVND (reference sequence). V lost 5 bases and J lost 0; bases outside the gene matches: 6. This CDR3 contains 16 residues. The whole variable domain, remainder taken from reference TRBV19 and TRBJ2-3, is DGGITQSPKYLFRKEGQNVTLSCEQNLNHDAMYWYRQDPGQGLRLIYYSQIVNDFQKGDIAEGYSVSREKKESFPLTVTSAQKNPTAFYLCASSPPGTGSTDTQYFGPGTRLTVL.

This clone turned up a few times. CDR3 bases: TGTGCCAGCAACGGGGGACGGGCCTACGAGCAGTACTTC. This encodes CASNGGRAYEQYF. The chain has TRBV28 and TRBJ2-7, with D perhaps matching TRBD2 (6 bases). The V end was cut by 7 bases, the J end by 2 bases, with 12 bases between. The CDR3 covers 13 residues. Germline CDR1 reads MDHEN; CDR2 reads SYDVKM.

The chain links TRBV7-3 to TRBJ2-5; no clear D gene. V was clipped by 2 bases and J by 2 bases, with 9 bases between them. Per the germline V gene, CDR1 is SGHTA and CDR2 is FQGTGA. The CDR3 is 14 residues long. Here the CDR3 DNA reads TGTGCCAGCAGCTTATCTAGTGTTCAAGAGACCCAGTACTTC. Its protein product is CASSLSSVQETQYF. The variable domain in full, with the rest retrieved from reference TRBV7-3 and TRBJ2-5, is GAGVSQTPSNKVTEKGKYVELRCDPISGHTALYWYRQSLGQGPEFLIYFQGTGAADDSGLPNDRFFAVRPEGSVSTLKIQRTERGDSAVYLCASSLSSVQETQYFGPGTRLLVL.

This clone has only a few counts. The chain recombines TRBV30 with TRBJ2-7; 8 positions match TRBD1. The length of the CDR3 is 14 residues. V was pared by 5 bases and J by 1 base, with 7 bases of the junction left unmatched. Germline V lookup: CDR1 GTSNPN, CDR2 SVGIG (reference sequence). As DNA, the CDR3 is TGTGCCTGGGGAGGACAGGGAGATTCCTACGAGCAGTACTTC. Its protein is CAWGGQGDSYEQYF.

The chain employs TRBV7-2 and TRBJ2-7; D remains ambiguous. CDR3 length equals 15 residues. Trimming shortened V by 1 base and J by 0 bases, and 10 bases separated the two germline ends. The germline gives CDR1 SGHTA, CDR2 FQGNSA. The CDR3 sequence is CASSLGRTDSYEQYF. The CDR3 coding sequence is TGTGCCAGCAGCTTAGGTCGCACAGACTCCTACGAGCAGTACTTC.

This clone was observed a single time. The chain links TRBV5-1 to TRBJ2-1; D perhaps matches TRBD2 (6 bases). Germline loops: CDR1 SGHRS, CDR2 YFSETQ. The V and J ends lost 5 bases and 4 bases respectively, with 13 bases between them. This CDR3 is 14 amino acids long. The CDR3 sequence: CASRVSGLYNEQFF. Here the CDR3 DNA reads TGCGCCAGCAGGGTAAGCGGGTTGTACAATGAGCAGTTCTTC.